The sequence of this TCR beta chain was determined in a study of lymphopenia after photon versus proton radiotherapy (dated by TCRdb to between 2018 and 2020). Regarding the complete study: Photon and proton radiation therapy were compared by the study for their immunological effects in patients with gastrointestinal tumors who developed high-grade lymphopenia. A cohort of roughly 18 patients with gastrointestinal tumors who received either photon or proton therapy and subsequently developed lymphopenia was included. The study aimed to characterize how the two radiation modalities differ in their impact on the immune system. Broad study findings and their caveats: During treatment, patients who received proton therapy stayed relatively stable, whereas patients who received photon therapy lost naive T cells and TCR diversity and gained effector/memory populations. Across the cohort, a larger post-nadir drop in TCR diversity was inversely correlated with overall survival time among patients who died. The authors looked at the survival association only in patients who died, and they framed better survival with proton therapy as a possibility rather than a demonstrated result. After the lymphocyte count nadir, repertoires from photon-treated patients showed oligoclonal expansion, particularly of CD8+ Temra cells, and this expansion drove the decline in diversity.

On this clone: Its antigen specificity is not known. Nothing much larger sits one base from this clone, and base qualities are not available.

Receptor amplification or capture employed the immunoSEQ multiplex PCR assay. T cell repertoires were profiled by deep sequencing of rearranged TCR beta loci, alongside multiparametric flow cytometry. What TCRdb holds here is the immuneACCESS table cut down to in-frame rearrangements. Part of the clones is not present; checked against another copy, under half of the missing clones reflect an unresolved V gene, and the others are unexplained. This sample is represented by approximately 160,000 clones; around 85% of them were singletons. About 4.3% of the sample rests with the top ten. V is shortened by 0 bases, J by 0 bases, and the region joining them spans 14 bases. The cysteine opens and the phenylalanine closes a CDR3 of 17 amino acids. The read is trimmed to its CDR3 DNA, 51 bases read in frame from base 1. The germline V gene gives CDR1 as SGDLS and CDR2 as YYNGEE.

The TCR comes from a man in his forties or fifties with gastric cancer. The starting material was peripheral blood, obtained from a patient treated with photon-based radiotherapy. The V gene is TRBV9 and the J gene is TRBJ2-3; the D region possibly corresponds to TRBD2 (6 bases align). The DNA is TGTGCCAGCAGCGTAGCGGGAGCGTTCGCTAGCACAGATACGCAGTATTTT. This encodes CASSVAGAFASTDTQYF. The CDR3, completed at both ends by the reference TRBV9 and TRBJ2-3 genes, gives the full variable domain DSGVTQTPKHLITATGQRVTLRCSPRSGDLSVYWYQQSLDQGLQFLIQYYNGEERAKGNILERFSAQQFPDLHSELNLSSLELGDSALYFCASSVAGAFASTDTQYFGPGTRLTVL.